These T cell receptor beta chains were read from a single sample in a study of blood T cell repertoires in COVID-19. The data were produced by immunoSEQ multiplex PCR, yet TCRdb's version contains in-frame clones alone and is incomplete. Here the sample spans more than 200,000 clones, approximately 83% being singletons. Material: peripheral blood. All receptors derive from a man older than 75 with acute or convalescent COVID-19. Each CDR3 is given with its conserved first and last residue. Some rows mark clone size as missing; the rest say once, few, many or name a class of expanded clone.

TRBV1,few,TRBJ2-7,CTSSQEPRDGQESYEQYF
TRBV19,.,TRBJ2-2,CASSIVTVNTGELFF
TRBV18,.,TRBJ1-5,CASSATGDVQPQHF
TRBV3-1/TRBV3-2,once,TRBJ1-2,CATTGIRSYGYTF
TRBV7-2,once,TRBJ2-7,CASSLGAVDEQYF
TRBV24-1,.,TRBJ1-1,CATSGAQQGNTEAFF
TRBV4-1,.,TRBJ1-2,CASSQGPGQGYYGYTF
TRBV28,.,TRBJ2-3,CASSFPLGLAGALSTDTQYF
TRBV7-3,.,TRBJ2-6,CASSRSVTGTGSNVLTF
TRBV6-6,.,TRBJ1-1,CASSPGQGMNTEAFF
TRBV28,.,TRBJ2-7,CASTPGQQGYEQYF
TRBV5-1,.,TRBJ2-3,CASSLRRQRTDTQYF
TRBV10-3,.,TRBJ1-1,CAISESTGSPPEAFF
TRBV15,once,TRBJ2-3,CATSRGWRTDTQYF
TRBV30,.,TRBJ1-3,CACFRQGSGNTIYF
TRBV4-1,few,TRBJ1-5,CASSHGGGLQPQHF
TRBV24-1,.,TRBJ2-1,CATSGYRGRRNEQFF
TRBV9,.,TRBJ2-7,CASSVAQGIRDEQYF
TRBV4-1,.,TRBJ1-5,CASSQDAYRSLYSNQPQHF
TRBV24-1,.,TRBJ2-1,CATSALSGTPYNEQFF
TRBV19,.,TRBJ1-1,CASGRVHTEAFF
TRBV5-1,.,TRBJ2-6,CASSALTANVLTF
TRBV5-1,.,TRBJ1-3,CASSLMAGSSGNTIYF
TRBV6-5,.,TRBJ1-1,CASSYLGQGKNTEAFF
TRBV3-1/TRBV3-2,.,TRBJ1-1,CASSPGDRTNTEAFF
TRBV3-1/TRBV3-2,.,TRBJ2-5,CASSQVDRAQYF
TRBV6-2/TRBV6-3,.,TRBJ1-5,CASTPGDRDQPQHF
TRBV5-1,.,TRBJ2-1,CASTRQGTGAYNEQFF
TRBV3-1/TRBV3-2,.,TRBJ1-3,CASSQVGLQVGNTIYF
TRBV18,.,TRBJ1-1,CASSRDRRNTEAFF
TRBV7-9,.,TRBJ2-5,CASSRGASFYETQYF
TRBV5-1,.,TRBJ2-7,CASSLDGGYEQYF
TRBV6-2/TRBV6-3,few,TRBJ1-1,CASSYRGQNTEAFF
TRBV7-2,.,TRBJ2-1,CASSLWASGRAANEQFF
TRBV18,.,TRBJ2-7,CASSRQGGVDEQYF
TRBV3-1/TRBV3-2,.,TRBJ1-1,CASSQDRQGMAFF
TRBV3-1/TRBV3-2,.,TRBJ2-6,CASSQDRPGQGTPGANVLTF
TRBV5-1,.,TRBJ1-2,CASSTGQGEGYTF
TRBV5-1,.,TRBJ1-1,CASSPGTGASNTEAFF
TRBV2,.,TRBJ1-2,CASTGQGIGYGYTF
TRBV24-1,.,TRBJ2-3,CATSETGTGNTDTQYF
TRBV10-3,.,TRBJ2-2,CAIRWSSNTGELFF
TRBV19,.,TRBJ1-1,CASTPGGHTNTEAFF
TRBV7-8,.,TRBJ2-1,CASSLEFASIFNEQFF
TRBV2,.,TRBJ1-1,CASRDRGTMNTEAFF
TRBV7-9,once,TRBJ1-4,CASSPDVGNPGEKLFF
TRBV14,few,TRBJ2-7,CASSFTGGELRSYEQYF
TRBV5-1,.,TRBJ1-6,CASSLQGTNSPLHF
TRBV12-3/TRBV12-4,.,TRBJ2-2,CASSFRAGELFF
TRBV4-2,.,TRBJ1-2,CASRPTRTGKMYYTF
TRBV18,.,TRBJ2-7,CASSPARVGYEQYF
TRBV27,.,TRBJ1-2,CASSLRGNGYTF